What follows are 10 T cell receptor beta chains derived from one specimen sequenced in a study of metastatic and nonmetastatic thyroid tumors. TCRdb re-called clones from the PCR reads using MiXCR. The sample shows some 10,000 clones, under 30% of them seen only once. Thyroid surgery had not been preceded by any treatment in any patient. Material for sequencing was tumor tissue. All receptors derive from a female donor with papillary thyroid cancer or a benign thyroid nodule (not recorded which). Some clones in this sample may be carry-over from other donors' samples.

The chain links TRBV28 to TRBJ2-1, with D possibly called TRBD1 or TRBD2 (5 bases each). V shed 5 bases and J shed 9 bases, with 17 bases lying between them. The CDR3 extends over 14 amino acids. CDR1 and CDR2 (germline): MDHEN, SYDVKM. The CDR3 loop is CASSVTSTRGEQFF. For the CDR3, the DNA is TGTGCCAGCAGTGTGACAAGCACTAGGGGTGAGCAGTTCTTC.

A few counts support this clone. V and J are TRBV6-1 and TRBJ2-7; TRBD1 aligns across 7 bases. In germline, CDR1 is MNHNS, CDR2 SASEGT. The CDR3 runs 15 residues. Trimming cost V 0 bases and J 5 bases; bases outside gene matches: 7. The CDR3 is CASSEAGRGSDEQYF. Written as DNA, the CDR3 is TGTGCCAGCAGTGAAGCGGGCAGGGGGTCAGACGAGCAGTACTTC.

The chain couples TRBV5-1 to TRBJ2-1; 10 positions match TRBD1. Germline values: CDR1 SGHRS, CDR2 YFSETQ. The V gene end was trimmed by 3 bases and the J gene end by 2 bases; junction bases not matched to a gene: 5. This CDR3 comprises 16 residues. The CDR3 bases are TGCGCCAGCAGCTCCACTGGGACAGGGGCCTACAATGAGCAGTTCTTC. This sequence encodes CASSSTGTGAYNEQFF.

This clone was detected a few times. The chain combines TRBV6-4 with TRBJ2-6; D is unresolved. V gave up 3 bases and J gave up 0 bases, with 6 bases separating them. CDR1 is MRHNA, CDR2 SNTAGT, per germline. This CDR3 comprises 15 residues. The DNA for the CDR3 is TGTGCCAGCAGTGAAAGAGACTCTGGGGCCAACGTCCTGACTTTC. It codes for CASSERDSGANVLTF.

Points on this clone: The junction and the germline gene differ at one end; a read error may be behind it. Other DNA sequences in the sample encode the same CDR3. The chain uses TRBV28 and TRBJ2-7, with TRBD1 matching over 9 bases. The CDR3 covers 14 residues. Germline CDR1 reads MDHEN; CDR2 reads SYDVKM. CDR3 protein: CASSSTLSGGQGNF. In DNA, the CDR3 is TGTGCCAGCAGTAGTACTCTTTCGGGAGGACAGGGGAACTTC.

This clone was counted only a few times. The genes are TRBV6-5 and TRBJ1-6; 9 bases agree with TRBD1. The CDR3 extends over 16 amino acids. Germline V gives CDR1 MNHEY, CDR2 SVGAGI. Trimming cost V 4 bases and J 10 bases; bases outside gene matches: 11. The CDR3 DNA sequence: TGTGCCAGCAGTTCCGCAACAGGGGGCACCTTCTCACCCCTCCACTTT. Residues: CASSSATGGTFSPLHF.

This clone counts as medium-sized (0.01 to 0.1%). The chain recombines TRBV5-1 with TRBJ2-5, with 7 bases lining up with TRBD2. The CDR3 contains 15 residues. Germline CDR1 is SGHRS and CDR2 is YFSETQ. J lost 4 bases, V lost 0 bases, and 6 bases had no gene match. Here the CDR3 DNA reads TGCGCCAGCAGCTTGGGGGAGGGCCGAGGAGAGACCCAGTACTTC. Its translation: CASSLGEGRGETQYF.

The rearrangement links TRBV7-9 to TRBJ1-4; tentatively, D is TRBD1 (5 bases). The germline V gene encodes CDR1 SEHNR and CDR2 FQNEAQ (reference sequence). CDR3 length: 14 amino acids. Trimming took off 2 bases at V and 6 bases at J, with 10 bases between the two ends. Written as DNA, the CDR3 is TGTGCCAGCAGCTTACGCAGGGAGGATGAAAAACTGTTTTTT. Protein product: CASSLRREDEKLFF.

The CDR3 sequence is CASSIGSAYGYTF. The DNA for the CDR3 is TGTGCCAGTAGTATTGGCAGCGCCTATGGCTACACCTTC. V usage is TRBV19 and J usage is TRBJ1-2; D call uncertain. The germline CDR1 and CDR2 sequences are LNHDA and SQIVND (reference sequence). The ends were cut back, 3 bases at V and 4 bases at J, with 9 bases in the middle. The CDR3 has 13 amino acids.

The chain is built from TRBV6-4 and TRBJ2-1; possibly TRBD2 for D (6 bases). Trimming removed 4 bases at V and 7 bases at J, with 14 bases between. The germline V gene has CDR1 MRHNA and CDR2 SNTAGT. This CDR3 is 14 amino acids long. CDR3 amino acids: CASSARLGFNEQFF. CDR3 DNA: TGTGCCAGCAGTGCGAGACTAGGGTTTAATGAGCAGTTCTTC.